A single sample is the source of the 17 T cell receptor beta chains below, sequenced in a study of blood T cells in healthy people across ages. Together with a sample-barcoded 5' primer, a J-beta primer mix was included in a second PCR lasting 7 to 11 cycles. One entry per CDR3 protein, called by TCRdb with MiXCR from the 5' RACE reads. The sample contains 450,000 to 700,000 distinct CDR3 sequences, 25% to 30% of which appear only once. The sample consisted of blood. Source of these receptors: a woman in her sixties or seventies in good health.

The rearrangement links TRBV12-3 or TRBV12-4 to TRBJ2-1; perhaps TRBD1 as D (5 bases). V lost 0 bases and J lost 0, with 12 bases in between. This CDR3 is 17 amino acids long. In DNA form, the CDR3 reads TGTGCCAGCAGTTTAGCCTTAGGACAACACTCCTACAATGAGCAGTTCTTC. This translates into CASSLALGQHSYNEQFF.

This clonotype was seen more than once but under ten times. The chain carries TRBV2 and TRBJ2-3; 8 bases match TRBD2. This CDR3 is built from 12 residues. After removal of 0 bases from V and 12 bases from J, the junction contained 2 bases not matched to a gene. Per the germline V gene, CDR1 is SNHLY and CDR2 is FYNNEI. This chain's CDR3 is CASSEASGVQYF. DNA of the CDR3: TGTGCCAGCAGTGAAGCTAGCGGGGTTCAGTATTTT.

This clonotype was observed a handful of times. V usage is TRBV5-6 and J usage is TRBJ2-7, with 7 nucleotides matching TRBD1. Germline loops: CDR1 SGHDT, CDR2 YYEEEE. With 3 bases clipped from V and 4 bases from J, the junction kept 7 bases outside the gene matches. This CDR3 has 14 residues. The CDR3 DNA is TGTGCCAGCAGCTACGGGACAGCGACGTACGAGCAGTACTTC. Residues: CASSYGTATYEQYF. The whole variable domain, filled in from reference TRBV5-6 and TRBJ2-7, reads DAGVTQSPTHLIKTRGQQVTLRCSPKSGHDTVSWYQQALGQGPQFIFQYYEEEERQRGNFPDRFSGHQFPNYSSELNVNALLLGDSALYLCASSYGTATYEQYFGPGTRLTVT.

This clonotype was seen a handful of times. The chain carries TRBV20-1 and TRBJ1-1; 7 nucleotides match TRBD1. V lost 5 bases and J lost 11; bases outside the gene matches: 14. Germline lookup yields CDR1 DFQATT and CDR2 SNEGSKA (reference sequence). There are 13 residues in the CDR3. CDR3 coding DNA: TGCAGTGCTGCATCATCCGGGGCCAGGGGGGCTTTCTTT. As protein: CSAASSGARGAFF.

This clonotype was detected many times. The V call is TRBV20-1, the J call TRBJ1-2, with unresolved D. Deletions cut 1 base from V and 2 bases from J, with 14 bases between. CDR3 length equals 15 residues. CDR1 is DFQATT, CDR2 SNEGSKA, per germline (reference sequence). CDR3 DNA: TGCAGTGCTAGAGTTGGGAACATCGCAAACTATGGCTACACCTTC. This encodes CSARVGNIANYGYTF.

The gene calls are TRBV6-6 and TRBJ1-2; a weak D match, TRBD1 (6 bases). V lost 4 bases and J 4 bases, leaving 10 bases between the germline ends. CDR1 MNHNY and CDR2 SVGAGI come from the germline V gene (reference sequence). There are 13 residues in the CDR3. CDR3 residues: CASSSGDIYGYTF. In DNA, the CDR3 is TGTGCCAGCAGTTCGGGGGACATCTATGGCTACACCTTC.

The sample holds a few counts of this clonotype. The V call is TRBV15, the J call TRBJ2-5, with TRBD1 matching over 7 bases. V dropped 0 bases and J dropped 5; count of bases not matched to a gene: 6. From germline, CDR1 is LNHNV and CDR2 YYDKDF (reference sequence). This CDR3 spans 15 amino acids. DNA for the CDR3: TGTGCCACCAGCAGAGATCAACAGGGGACGGAGACCCAGTACTTC. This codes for CATSRDQQGTETQYF.

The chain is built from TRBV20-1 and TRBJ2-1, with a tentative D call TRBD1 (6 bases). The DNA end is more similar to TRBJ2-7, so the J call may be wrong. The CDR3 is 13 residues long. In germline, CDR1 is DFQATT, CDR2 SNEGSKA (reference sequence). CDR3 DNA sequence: TGCAGTGCCCGTCAGGGGCCCACCTACGAGCAGTACTTC. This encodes CSARQGPTYEQYF.

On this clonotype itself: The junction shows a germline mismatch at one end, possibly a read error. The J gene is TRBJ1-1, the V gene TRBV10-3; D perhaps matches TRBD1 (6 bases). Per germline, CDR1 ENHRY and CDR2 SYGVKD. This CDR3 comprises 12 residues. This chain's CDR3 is CTIREDSPEAFF. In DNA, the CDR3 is TGTACCATCAGGGAGGACAGCCCTGAAGCTTTCTTT.

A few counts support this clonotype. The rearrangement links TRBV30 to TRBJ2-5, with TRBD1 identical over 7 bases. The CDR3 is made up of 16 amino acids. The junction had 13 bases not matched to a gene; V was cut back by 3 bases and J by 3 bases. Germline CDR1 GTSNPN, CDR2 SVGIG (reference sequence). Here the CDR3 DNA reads TGTGCCTGGAGCTTCGGGGACAGAGGGCTGAAAGAGACCCAGTACTTC. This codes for CAWSFGDRGLKETQYF.

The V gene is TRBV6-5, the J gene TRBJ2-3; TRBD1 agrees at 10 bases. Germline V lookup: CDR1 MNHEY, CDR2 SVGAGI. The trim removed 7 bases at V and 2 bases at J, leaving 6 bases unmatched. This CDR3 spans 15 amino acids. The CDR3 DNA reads TGTGCCAGCAACGACAGGGGGCCGGTCACAGATACGCAGTATTTT. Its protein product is CASNDRGPVTDTQYF.

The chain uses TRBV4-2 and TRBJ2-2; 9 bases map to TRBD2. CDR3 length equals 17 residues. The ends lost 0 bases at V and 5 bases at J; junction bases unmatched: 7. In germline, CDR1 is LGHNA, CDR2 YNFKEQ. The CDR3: CASSQDPGTSITGELFF. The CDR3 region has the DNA TGTGCCAGCAGCCAAGATCCCGGGACTAGCATAACCGGGGAGCTGTTTTTT.

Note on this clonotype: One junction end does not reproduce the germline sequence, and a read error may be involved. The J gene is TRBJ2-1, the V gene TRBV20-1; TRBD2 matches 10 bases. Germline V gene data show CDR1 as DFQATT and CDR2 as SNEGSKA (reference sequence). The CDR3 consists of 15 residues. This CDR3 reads CSAWTSGRSYNGQFF. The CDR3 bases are TGCAGTGCTTGGACTAGCGGTCGCTCCTACAATGGGCAGTTCTTC.

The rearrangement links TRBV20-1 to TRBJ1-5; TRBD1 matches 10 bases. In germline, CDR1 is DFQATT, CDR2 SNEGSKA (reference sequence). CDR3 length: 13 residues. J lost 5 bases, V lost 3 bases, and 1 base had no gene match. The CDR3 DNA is TGCAGTGCTAGTGGACAGGGGGATCAGCCCCAGCATTTT. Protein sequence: CSASGQGDQPQHF.

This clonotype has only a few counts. CDR3 sequence: CASSPGLAGVEYLETQYF. CDR3 sequence (DNA): TGTGCCAGCAGCCCGGGACTAGCGGGGGTGGAATATTTGGAGACCCAGTACTTC. The rearrangement joins TRBV7-9 to TRBJ2-5; TRBD2 matches at 14 bases. V shed 5 bases and J 5 bases; nucleotides not matched to a gene: 13. CDR1 is SEHNR, CDR2 FQNEAQ, per germline (reference sequence). This CDR3 is built from 18 residues.

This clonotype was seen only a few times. The CDR3 nucleotides are TGTGCCAGCAGTTATCGGCGGGTGGGCACAGATACGCAGTATTTT. It specifies CASSYRRVGTDTQYF. J is TRBJ2-3 and V is TRBV6-5, with D possibly TRBD2 on 5 matching bases. Trimming took 3 bases from V and 1 from J, leaving 11 bases between them. CDR1 is MNHEY and CDR2 is SVGAGI in the germline V gene. This CDR3 has 15 residues.

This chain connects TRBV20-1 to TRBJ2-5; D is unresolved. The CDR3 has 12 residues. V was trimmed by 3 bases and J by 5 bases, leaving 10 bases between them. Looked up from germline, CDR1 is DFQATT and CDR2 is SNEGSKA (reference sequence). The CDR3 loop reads CSASRTYETQYF. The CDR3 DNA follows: TGCAGTGCTAGTAGAACTTATGAGACCCAGTACTTC.